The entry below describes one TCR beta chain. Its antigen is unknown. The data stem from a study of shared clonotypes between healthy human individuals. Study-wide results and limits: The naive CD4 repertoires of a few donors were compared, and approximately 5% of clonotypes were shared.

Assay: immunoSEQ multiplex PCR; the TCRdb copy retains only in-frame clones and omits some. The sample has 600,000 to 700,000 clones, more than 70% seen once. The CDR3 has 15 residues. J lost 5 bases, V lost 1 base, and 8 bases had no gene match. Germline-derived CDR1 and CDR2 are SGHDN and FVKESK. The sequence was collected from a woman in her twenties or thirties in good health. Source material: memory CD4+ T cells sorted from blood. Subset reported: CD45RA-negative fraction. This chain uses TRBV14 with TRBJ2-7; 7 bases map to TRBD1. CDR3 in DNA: TGTGCCAGCAGCCAAGGCCAGACAGGGAGTGACGAGCAGTACTTC. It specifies CASSQGQTGSDEQYF. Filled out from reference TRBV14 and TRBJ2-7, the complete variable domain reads EAGVTQFPSHSVIEKGQTVTLRCDPISGHDNLYWYRRVMGKEIKFLLHFVKESKQDESGMPNNRFLAERTGGTYSTLKVQPAELEDSGVYFCASSQGQTGSDEQYFGPGTRLTVT.